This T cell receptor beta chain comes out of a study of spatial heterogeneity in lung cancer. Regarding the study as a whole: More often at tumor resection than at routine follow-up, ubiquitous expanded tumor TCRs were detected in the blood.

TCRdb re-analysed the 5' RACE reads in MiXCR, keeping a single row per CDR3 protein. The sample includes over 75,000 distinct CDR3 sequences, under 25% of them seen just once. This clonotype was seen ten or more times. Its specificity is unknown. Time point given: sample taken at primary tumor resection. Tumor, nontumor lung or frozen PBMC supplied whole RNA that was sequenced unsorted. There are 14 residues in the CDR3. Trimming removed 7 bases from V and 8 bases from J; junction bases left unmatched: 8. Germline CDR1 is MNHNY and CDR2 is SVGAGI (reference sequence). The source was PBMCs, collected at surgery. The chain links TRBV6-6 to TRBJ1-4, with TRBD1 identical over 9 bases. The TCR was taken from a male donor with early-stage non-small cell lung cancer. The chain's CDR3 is CASTVGQGPEKLFF. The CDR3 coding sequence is TGTGCCAGCACCGTGGGACAGGGACCAGAAAAACTGTTTTTT.